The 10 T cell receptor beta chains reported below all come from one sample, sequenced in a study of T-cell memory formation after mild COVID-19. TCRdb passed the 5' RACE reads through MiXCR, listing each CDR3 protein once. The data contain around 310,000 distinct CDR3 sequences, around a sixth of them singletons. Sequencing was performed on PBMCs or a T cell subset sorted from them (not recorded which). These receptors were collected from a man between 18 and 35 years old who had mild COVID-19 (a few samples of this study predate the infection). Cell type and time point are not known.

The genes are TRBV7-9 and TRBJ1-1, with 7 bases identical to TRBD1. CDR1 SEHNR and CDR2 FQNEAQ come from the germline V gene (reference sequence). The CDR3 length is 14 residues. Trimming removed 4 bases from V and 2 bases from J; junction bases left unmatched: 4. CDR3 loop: CASSSRGGNTEAFF. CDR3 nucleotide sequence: TGTGCCAGCAGCTCCCGAGGGGGCAACACTGAAGCTTTCTTT.

CDR3 nucleotide sequence: TGTGCCAGCAGCTCGGGACAGGAAGCTAACTATGGCTACACCTTC. Amino acid sequence: CASSSGQEANYGYTF. V and J are TRBV9 and TRBJ1-2, with 8 bases fitting TRBD1. The CDR3 covers 15 residues. J lost 0 bases, V lost 4 bases, and 5 bases had no gene match. Germline CDR1 and CDR2: SGDLS and YYNGEE.

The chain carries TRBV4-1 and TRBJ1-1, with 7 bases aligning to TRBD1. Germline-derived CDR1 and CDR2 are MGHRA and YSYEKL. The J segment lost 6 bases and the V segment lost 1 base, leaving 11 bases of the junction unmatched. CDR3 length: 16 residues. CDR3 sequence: CASSQVGRGRGAEAFF. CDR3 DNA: TGCGCCAGCAGCCAAGTGGGGAGGGGGCGCGGCGCTGAAGCTTTCTTT.

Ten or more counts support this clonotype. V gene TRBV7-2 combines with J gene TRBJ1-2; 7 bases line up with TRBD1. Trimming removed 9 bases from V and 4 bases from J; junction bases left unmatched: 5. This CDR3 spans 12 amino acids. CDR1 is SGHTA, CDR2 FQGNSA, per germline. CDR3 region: CASQGDGYGYTF. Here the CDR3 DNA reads TGTGCCAGTCAGGGGGACGGCTATGGCTACACCTTC.

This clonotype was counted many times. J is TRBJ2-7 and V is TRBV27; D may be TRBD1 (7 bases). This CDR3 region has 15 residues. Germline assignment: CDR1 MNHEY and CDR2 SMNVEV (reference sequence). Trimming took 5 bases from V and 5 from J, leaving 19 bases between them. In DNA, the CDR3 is TGTGCCAGCAGTATCCTTCAGGGGGGCATCCACGAGCAGTACTTC. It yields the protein CASSILQGGIHEQYF.

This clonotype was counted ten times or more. The CDR3 protein is CASSLSLAGGAYEQYF. For the CDR3, the DNA is TGCGCCAGCAGCTTGAGTCTAGCGGGGGGAGCCTACGAGCAGTACTTC. The rearrangement joins TRBV5-1 to TRBJ2-7, with 11 bases identical to TRBD2. J gave up 2 bases and V 1 base, and 5 bases lay outside the gene matches. The length of the CDR3 is 16 residues. Looked up from germline, CDR1 is SGHRS and CDR2 is YFSETQ.

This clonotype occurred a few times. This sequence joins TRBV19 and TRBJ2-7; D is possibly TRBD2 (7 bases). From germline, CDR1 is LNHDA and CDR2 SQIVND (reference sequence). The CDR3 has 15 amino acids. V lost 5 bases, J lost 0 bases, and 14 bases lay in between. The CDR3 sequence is CASSPGGSDSYEQYV. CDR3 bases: TGTGCCAGTAGTCCGGGGGGCTCAGACTCCTACGAGCAGTACGTC.

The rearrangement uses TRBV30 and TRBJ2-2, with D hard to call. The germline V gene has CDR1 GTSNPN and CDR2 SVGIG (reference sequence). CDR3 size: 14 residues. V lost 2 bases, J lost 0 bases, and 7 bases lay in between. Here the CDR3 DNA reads TGTGCCTGGAGTCTCTACTCGAACACCGGGGAGCTGTTTTTT. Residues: CAWSLYSNTGELFF.

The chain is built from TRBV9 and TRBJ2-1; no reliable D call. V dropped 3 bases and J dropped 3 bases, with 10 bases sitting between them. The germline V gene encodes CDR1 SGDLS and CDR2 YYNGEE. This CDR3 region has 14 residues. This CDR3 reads CASSAGSGYNEQFF. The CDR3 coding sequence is TGTGCCAGCAGCGCGGGTTCAGGCTACAATGAGCAGTTCTTC.

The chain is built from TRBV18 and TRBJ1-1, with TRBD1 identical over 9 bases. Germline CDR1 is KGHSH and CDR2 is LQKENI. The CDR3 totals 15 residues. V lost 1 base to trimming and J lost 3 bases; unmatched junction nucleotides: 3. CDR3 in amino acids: CASSPRDRVDTEAFF. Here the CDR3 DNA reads TGTGCCAGCTCACCACGGGACAGGGTCGACACTGAAGCTTTCTTT.